This T cell receptor (beta chain) was retrieved from a study of blood T cell repertoires in COVID-19. Study background: The samples span acute and convalescent COVID-19 from the United States, Italy and Spain. PBMCs, B-cell-depleted T cells, or T cells provided the cDNA or gDNA that made up the material.

How the authors handled the data: Amplification with reference gene primers provided the estimates of nucleated cell counts. Sequencing used immunoSEQ multiplex PCR; TCRdb keeps in-frame clones, though not all of them. Clone size and V and J calls were adopted from that table, with D and trimming inferred from the DNA. The sample consists of around 200,000 clones, about 87% of them appearing once. The CDR3 contains 13 residues. V was pared by 7 bases and J by 9 bases, with 6 bases of the junction left unmatched. Sequencing input: peripheral blood. This TCR derives from a man aged 40-49 years with active or convalescent COVID-19. V gene TRBV12-3 or TRBV12-4 combines with J gene TRBJ1-6; 7 nucleotides agree with TRBD1. The CDR3 loop is CASTRDRVSPLHF. The CDR3 DNA reads as TGTGCCAGCACACGAGACAGGGTTTCACCCCTCCACTTT.